This TCR beta chain appears in the sequencing data of a study of T cell responses to AZD1222 COVID-19 vaccine. Study-level points and caveats: Only six people who got AZD1222 tested seropositive at baseline. Unmutated variant regions are reportedly the target of nearly half of TCRs that are spike-specific.

Some clones are missing from TCRdb's copy, which holds only in-frame ones; the method was immunoSEQ multiplex PCR. The sample consists of tens of thousands of clones, around 90% of them appearing once. Remarks on this clone: What it binds is unknown.

The J segment lost 6 bases and the V segment lost 0 bases, leaving 10 bases of the junction unmatched. Per germline, CDR1 LGHNT and CDR2 FRNRAP. The CDR3 runs to 17 residues. The TCR originated in an adult who received the AZD1222 COVID-19 vaccine. The chain couples TRBV12-5 to TRBJ1-5, with 8 bases aligning to TRBD1. Sequenced here: peripheral blood, sampled 28 days after the second AZD1222 dose. DNA for the CDR3: TGTGCTAGTGGTTTGGTACTAGGGCAGGGGGCCGGTCAGCCCCAGCATTTT. Its translation: CASGLVLGQGAGQPQHF.